What follows describes a single T cell receptor beta chain. This record belongs to a study of blood T cell repertoires in COVID-19. Living in about two dozen US areas, the participants were between roughly 18 and 95 years of age. Donors of Cohort 3 who recovered were those that had two negative PCRs, clearance, or symptom resolution. Generated by immunoSEQ multiplex PCR, the TCRdb table keeps only in-frame clones and is missing some. The data show a few hundred thousand clones, about four fifths seen once. The sequence came from a woman aged 50 to 60 who had recovered from COVID-19. The sequencing sample was made of PBMCs or T cells enriched from blood (not recorded which).

In nucleotides, the CDR3 is TGTGCCAGCAGCCCACGGGGAGGGGGCAATCAGCCCCAGCATTTT. This sequence encodes CASSPRGGGNQPQHF. The chain is built from TRBV7-2 and TRBJ1-5, with D perhaps TRBD1 (5 bases). The CDR3 is 15 amino acids. Germline values: CDR1 SGHTA, CDR2 FQGNSA. Trimming took off 5 bases at V and 2 bases at J, with 13 bases between the two ends.